This entry describes one T cell receptor (beta chain). The sample is drawn from a study of shared clonotypes between healthy human individuals. The protocol was immunoSEQ multiplex PCR, while the TCRdb copy is restricted to in-frame clones and leaves out a portion. This sample yields millions of clones, of which more than 85% are seen a single time; 1.5% to 2% belongs to the top ten. CD45RO negativity and positive selection for CCR7 defined naive CD8 cells, a population that excluded terminally differentiated effector memory CD45RA+ cells. All of the donors resided in Nashville, Tennessee, and each was a Caucasian adult. The CDR3 is 14 residues long. Germline assignment: CDR1 SQVTM and CDR2 ANQGSEA.

The receptor was derived from a man aged 18 to 30 in good health. Some clones in this sample may be carry-over from other donors' samples. This chain uses TRBV29-1 with TRBJ2-5; no firm D call. The better agreement between TRBJ2-7 and the DNA end casts doubt on the J call. The sample was naive CD8+ T cells from PBMCs. Written as DNA, the CDR3 is TGCAGCGTTGTGCCCCTTGAGAGCGCCTACGAGCAGTACTTC. This encodes CSVVPLESAYEQYF.